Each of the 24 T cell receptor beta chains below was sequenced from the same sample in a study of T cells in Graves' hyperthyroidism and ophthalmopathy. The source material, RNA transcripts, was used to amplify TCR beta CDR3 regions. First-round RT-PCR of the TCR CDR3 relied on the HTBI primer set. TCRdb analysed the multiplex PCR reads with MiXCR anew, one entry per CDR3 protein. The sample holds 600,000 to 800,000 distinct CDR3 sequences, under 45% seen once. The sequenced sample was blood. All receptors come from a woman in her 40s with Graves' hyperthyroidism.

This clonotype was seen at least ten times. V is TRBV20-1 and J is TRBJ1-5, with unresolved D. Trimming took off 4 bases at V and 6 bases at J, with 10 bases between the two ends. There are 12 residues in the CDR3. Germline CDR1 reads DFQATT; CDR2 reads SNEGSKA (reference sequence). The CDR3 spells CSAITFGQPQHF. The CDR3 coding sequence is TGCAGTGCTATCACCTTCGGTCAGCCCCAGCATTTT.

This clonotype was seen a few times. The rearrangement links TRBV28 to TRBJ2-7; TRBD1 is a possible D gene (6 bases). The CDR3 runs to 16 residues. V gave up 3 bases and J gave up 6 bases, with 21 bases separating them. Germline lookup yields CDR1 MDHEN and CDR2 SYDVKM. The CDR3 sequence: CASSFISVGGVREQYF. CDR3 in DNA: TGTGCCAGCAGTTTCATATCGGTAGGGGGAGTTCGCGAGCAGTACTTC.

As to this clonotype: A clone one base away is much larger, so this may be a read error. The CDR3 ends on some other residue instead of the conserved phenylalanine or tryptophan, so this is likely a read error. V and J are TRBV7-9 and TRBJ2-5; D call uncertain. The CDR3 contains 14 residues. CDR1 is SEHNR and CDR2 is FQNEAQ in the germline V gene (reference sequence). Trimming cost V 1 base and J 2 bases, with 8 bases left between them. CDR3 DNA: TGTGCCAGCAGCTTAGTTTCTCTGCAAGAGACCCAGTACCTC. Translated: CASSLVSLQETQYL.

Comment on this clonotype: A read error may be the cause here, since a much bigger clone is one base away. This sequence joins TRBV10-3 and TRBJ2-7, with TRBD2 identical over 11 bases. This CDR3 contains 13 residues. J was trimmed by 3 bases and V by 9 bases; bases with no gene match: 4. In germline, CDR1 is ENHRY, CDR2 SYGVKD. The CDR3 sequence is CAIRLAGSYEQYF. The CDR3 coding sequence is TGTGCCATTCGACTAGCGGGAAGCTACGAGCAGTACTTC.

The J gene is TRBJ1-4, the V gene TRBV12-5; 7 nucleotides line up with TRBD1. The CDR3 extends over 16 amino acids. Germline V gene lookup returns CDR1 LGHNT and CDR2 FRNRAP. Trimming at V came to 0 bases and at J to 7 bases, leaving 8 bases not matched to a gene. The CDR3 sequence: CASGLVLEGASEKLFF. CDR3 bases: TGTGCTAGTGGTTTGGTACTTGAGGGGGCATCTGAAAAACTGTTTTTT.

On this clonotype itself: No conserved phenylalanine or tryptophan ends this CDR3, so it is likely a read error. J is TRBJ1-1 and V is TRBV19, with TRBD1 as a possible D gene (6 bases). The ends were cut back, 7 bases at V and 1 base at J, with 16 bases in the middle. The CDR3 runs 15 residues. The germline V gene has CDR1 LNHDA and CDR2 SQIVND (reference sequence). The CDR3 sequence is CASISGAKGNTEAFL. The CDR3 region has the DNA TGTGCCAGTATTTCGGGGGCAAAGGGGAACACTGAAGCTTTCCTT.

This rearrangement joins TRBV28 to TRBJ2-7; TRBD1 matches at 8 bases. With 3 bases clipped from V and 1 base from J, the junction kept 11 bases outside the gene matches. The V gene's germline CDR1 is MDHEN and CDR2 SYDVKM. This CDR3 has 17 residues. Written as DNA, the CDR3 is TGTGCCAGCAGTTTCGGGGTGGGCAGGGGGCCTTCCTACGAGCAGTACTTC. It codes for CASSFGVGRGPSYEQYF.

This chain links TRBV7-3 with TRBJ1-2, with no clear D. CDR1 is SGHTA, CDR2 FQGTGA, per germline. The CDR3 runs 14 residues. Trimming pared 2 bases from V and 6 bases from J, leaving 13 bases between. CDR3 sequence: CASSLARGIDGYTF. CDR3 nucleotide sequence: TGTGCCAGCAGCTTAGCCCGGGGAATCGATGGCTACACCTTC.

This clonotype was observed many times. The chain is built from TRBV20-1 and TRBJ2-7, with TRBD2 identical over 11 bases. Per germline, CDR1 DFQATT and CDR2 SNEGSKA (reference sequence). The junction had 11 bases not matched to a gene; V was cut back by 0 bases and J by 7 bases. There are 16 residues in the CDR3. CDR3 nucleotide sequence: TGCAGTGCTAGAGACGCGACTAGCGGGGTTCGAGGGGAGCAGTACTTC. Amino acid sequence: CSARDATSGVRGEQYF.

The CDR3 DNA reads as TGTGCCAGCAGTGCCGCGGGATCGTGGCTCAACGGGCAGTACTTC. Protein product: CASSAAGSWLNGQYF. The rearrangement uses TRBV9 and TRBJ2-7; possible D gene TRBD2, 6 bases. CDR3 length equals 15 residues. CDR1 SGDLS and CDR2 YYNGEE come from the germline V gene. V was shortened by 5 bases and J by 9 bases, with 24 bases between the two germline ends.

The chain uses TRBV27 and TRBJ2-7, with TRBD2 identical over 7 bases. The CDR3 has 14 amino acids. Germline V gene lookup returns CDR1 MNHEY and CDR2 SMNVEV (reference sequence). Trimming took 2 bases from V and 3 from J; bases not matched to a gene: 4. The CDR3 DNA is TGTGCCAGCAGTTTAAAGCGGGGCCTCTACGAGCAGTACTTC. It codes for CASSLKRGLYEQYF.

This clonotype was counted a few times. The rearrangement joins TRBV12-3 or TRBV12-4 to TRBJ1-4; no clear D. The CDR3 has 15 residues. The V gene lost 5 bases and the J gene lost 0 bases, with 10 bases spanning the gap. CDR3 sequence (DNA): TGTGCCAGCAGTCCTCAGACTGCAACTAATGAAAAACTGTTTTTT. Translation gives CASSPQTATNEKLFF.

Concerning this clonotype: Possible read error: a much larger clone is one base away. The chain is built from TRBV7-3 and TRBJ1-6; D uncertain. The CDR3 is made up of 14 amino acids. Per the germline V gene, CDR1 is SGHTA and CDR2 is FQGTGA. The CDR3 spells CASRRGPTDSPPHF. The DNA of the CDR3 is TGTGCCAGCAGGAGAGGCCCAACGGACTCACCCCCCCACTTT.

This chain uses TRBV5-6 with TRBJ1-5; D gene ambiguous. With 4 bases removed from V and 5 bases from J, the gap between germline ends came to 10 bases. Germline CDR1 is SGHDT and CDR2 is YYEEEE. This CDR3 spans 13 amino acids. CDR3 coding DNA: TGTGCCAGCAGCGCCGCCCGGGATCAGCCCCAGCATTTT. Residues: CASSAARDQPQHF.

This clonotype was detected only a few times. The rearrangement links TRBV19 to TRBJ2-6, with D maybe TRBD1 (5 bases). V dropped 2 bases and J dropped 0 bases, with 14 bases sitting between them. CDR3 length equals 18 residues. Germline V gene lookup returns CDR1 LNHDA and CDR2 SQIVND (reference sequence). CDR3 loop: CASSIRGPSISGANVLTF. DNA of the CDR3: TGTGCCAGTAGTATAAGGGGCCCATCGATCTCTGGGGCCAACGTCCTGACTTTC.

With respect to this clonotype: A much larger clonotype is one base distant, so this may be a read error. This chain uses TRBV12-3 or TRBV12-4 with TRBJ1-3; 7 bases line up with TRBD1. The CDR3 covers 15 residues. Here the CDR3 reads CASSRGTVSGDTIYF. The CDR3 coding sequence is TGTGCCAGCAGTCGGGGGACAGTCTCTGGAGACACCATATATTTT.

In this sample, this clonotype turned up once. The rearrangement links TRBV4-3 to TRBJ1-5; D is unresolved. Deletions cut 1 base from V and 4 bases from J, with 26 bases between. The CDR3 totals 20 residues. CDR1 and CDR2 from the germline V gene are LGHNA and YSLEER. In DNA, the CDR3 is TGCGCCAGCAGCCAAGGGTTCGCCGGACGGAGATTTCGGTCAAATCAGCCCCAGCATTTT. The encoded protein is CASSQGFAGRRFRSNQPQHF.

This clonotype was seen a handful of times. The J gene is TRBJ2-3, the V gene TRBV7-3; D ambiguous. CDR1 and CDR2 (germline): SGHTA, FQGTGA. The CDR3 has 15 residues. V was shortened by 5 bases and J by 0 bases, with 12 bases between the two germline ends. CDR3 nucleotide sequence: TGTGCCAGCAGCAAGGTGGGCGCTAGCACAGATACGCAGTATTTT. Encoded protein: CASSKVGASTDTQYF. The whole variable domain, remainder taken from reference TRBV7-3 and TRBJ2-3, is GAGVSQTPSNKVTEKGKYVELRCDPISGHTALYWYRQSLGQGPEFLIYFQGTGAADDSGLPNDRFFAVRPEGSVSTLKIQRTERGDSAVYLCASSKVGASTDTQYFGPGTRLTVL.

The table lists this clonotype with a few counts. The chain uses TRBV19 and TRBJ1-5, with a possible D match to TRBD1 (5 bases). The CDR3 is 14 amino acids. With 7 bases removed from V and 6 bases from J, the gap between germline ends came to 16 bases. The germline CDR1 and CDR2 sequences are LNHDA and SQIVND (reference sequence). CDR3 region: CASTDSGSSQPQHF. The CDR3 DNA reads TGTGCCAGTACCGATTCAGGGAGTTCTCAGCCCCAGCATTTT.

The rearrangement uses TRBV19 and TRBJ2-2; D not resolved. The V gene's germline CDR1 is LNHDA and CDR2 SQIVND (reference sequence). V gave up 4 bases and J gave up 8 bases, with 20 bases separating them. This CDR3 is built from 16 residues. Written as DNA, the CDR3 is TGTGCCAGTAGTACAACCACAGTGAAGCACCGAGGGGAGCTGTTTTTT. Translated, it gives CASSTTTVKHRGELFF.

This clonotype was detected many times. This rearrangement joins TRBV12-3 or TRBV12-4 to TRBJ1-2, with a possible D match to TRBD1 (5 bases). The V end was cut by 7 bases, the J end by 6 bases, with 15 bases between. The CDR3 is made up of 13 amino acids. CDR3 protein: CASTPSRVDGYTF. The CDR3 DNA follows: TGTGCCAGCACCCCCAGCAGGGTAGATGGCTACACCTTC.

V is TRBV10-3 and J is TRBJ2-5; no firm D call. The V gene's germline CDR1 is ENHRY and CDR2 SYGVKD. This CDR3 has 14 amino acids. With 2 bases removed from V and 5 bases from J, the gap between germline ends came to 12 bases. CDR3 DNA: TGTGCCATCAGTGAGCTCTCTGGAAAGGAGACCCAGTACTTC. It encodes CAISELSGKETQYF.

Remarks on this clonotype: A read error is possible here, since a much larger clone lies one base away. The CDR3 DNA sequence: TGTGCCAGCAGCGTCATAACCGGGACAGGGGCCCGCGGAGCTTCCTTT. This translates into CASSVITGTGARGASF. This chain connects TRBV9 to TRBJ1-1; 10 nucleotides align to TRBD1. The CDR3 consists of 16 residues. Germline CDR1 SGDLS, CDR2 YYNGEE.

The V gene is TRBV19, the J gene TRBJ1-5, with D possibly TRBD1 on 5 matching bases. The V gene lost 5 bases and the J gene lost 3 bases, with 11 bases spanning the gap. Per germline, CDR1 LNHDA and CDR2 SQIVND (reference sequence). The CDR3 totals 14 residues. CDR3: CASSEGIYNQPQHF. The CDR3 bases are TGTGCCAGTAGTGAGGGGATTTACAATCAGCCCCAGCATTTT.